This TCR beta chain was recovered during a study of tumor and adjacent non-tumor tissue in lung cancer. Study-wide findings and caveats: Significantly higher TCR diversity was found in tumor than normal lung.

The template was RNA from unsorted bulk tissue. TCRbeta libraries were built with three rounds of nested PCR, modified from ARM-PCR. Each CDR3 protein is one row after TCRdb ran MiXCR on the multiplex PCR reads. Found here are 200,000 or so distinct CDR3 sequences, 71% of them singletons; the top ten hold under 30%. The CDR3 is made up of 12 amino acids. Germline CDR1 MNHEY, CDR2 SVGAGI. Between the trimmed V and J ends, which lost 0 bases and 9 bases, there was a span of 6 bases. About this clonotype itself: No antigen is known for it.

This rearrangement joins TRBV6-5 to TRBJ2-1; unclear D gene. The receptor comes from a man between 60 and 70 years old with non-small cell lung cancer. Source material: lung tumor tissue. The CDR3 is CASSYSGIEQFF. CDR3 coding DNA: TGTGCCAGCAGTTACTCTGGGATTGAGCAGTTCTTC.